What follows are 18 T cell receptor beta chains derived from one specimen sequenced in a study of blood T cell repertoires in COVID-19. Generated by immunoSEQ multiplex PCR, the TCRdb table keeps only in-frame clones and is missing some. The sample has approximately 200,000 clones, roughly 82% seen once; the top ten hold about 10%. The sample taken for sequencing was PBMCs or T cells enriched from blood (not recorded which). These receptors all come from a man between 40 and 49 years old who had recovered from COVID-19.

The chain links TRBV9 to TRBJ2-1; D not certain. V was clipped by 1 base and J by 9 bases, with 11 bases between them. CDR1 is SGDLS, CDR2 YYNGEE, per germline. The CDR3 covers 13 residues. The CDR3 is CASSVLTPPEQFF. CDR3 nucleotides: TGTGCCAGCAGCGTATTAACACCTCCTGAGCAGTTCTTC.

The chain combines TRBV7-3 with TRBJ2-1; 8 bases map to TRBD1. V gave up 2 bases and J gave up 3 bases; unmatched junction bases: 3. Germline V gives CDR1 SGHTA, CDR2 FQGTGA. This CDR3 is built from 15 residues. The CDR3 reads CASSLEGQDYNEQFF. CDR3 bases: TGTGCCAGCAGCTTAGAGGGACAGGACTACAATGAGCAGTTCTTC.

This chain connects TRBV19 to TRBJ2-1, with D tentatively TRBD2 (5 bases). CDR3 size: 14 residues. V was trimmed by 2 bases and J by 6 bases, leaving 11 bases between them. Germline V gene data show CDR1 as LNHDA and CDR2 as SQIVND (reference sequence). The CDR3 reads CASSIQRASNEQFF. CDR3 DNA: TGTGCCAGTAGTATACAGAGGGCCAGCAATGAGCAGTTCTTC.

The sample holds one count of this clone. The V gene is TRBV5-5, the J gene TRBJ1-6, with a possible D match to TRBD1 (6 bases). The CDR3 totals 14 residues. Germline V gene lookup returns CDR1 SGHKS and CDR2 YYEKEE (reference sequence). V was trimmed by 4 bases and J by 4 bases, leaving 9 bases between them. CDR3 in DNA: TGTGCCAGCAGCCTTGGGACATATAATTCACCCCTCCACTTT. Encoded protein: CASSLGTYNSPLHF.

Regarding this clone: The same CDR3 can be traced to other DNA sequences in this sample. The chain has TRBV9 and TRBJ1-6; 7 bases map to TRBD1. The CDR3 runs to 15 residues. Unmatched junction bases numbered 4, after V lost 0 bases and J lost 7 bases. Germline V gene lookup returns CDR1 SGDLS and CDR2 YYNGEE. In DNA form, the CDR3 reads TGTGCCAGCAGCGTAGGAGGGGGCGGAAATTCACCCCTCCACTTT. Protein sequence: CASSVGGGGNSPLHF.

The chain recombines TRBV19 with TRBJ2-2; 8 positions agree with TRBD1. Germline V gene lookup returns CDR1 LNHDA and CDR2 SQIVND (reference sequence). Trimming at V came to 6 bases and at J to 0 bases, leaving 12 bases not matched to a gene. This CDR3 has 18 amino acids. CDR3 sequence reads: CASSRRGTGEANTGELFF. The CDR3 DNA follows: TGTGCCAGTAGCCGCAGGGGGACAGGAGAAGCGAACACCGGGGAGCTGTTTTTT.

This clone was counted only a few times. The CDR3 region is CAWSLYSPLHF. CDR3 bases: TGTGCCTGGAGCCTATATTCACCCCTCCACTTT. The rearrangement links TRBV30 to TRBJ1-6; D remains ambiguous. The CDR3 sequence is 11 residues long. Germline V gene sequence: CDR1 GTSNPN, CDR2 SVGIG (reference sequence). Trimming took off 3 bases at V and 8 bases at J, with 5 bases between the two ends.

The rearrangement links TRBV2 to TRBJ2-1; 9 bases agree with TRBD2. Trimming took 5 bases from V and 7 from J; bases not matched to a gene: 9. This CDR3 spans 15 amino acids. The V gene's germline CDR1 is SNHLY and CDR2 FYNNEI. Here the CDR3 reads CASSRGGRVGNEQFF. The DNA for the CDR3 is TGTGCCAGCAGTCGAGGCGGGAGGGTCGGGAATGAGCAGTTCTTC.

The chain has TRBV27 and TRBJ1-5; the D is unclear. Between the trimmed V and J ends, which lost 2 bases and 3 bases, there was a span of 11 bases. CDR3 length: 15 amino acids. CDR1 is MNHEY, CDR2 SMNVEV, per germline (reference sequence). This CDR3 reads CASSLAGYFNQPQHF. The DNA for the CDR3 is TGTGCCAGCAGTTTAGCAGGATATTTCAATCAGCCCCAGCATTTT.

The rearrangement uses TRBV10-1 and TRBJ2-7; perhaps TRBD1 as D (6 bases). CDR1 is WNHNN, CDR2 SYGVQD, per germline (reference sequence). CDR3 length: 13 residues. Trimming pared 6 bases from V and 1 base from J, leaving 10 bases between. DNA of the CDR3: TGCGCCAGCAGCTCAGGGGAATCCTACGAGCAGTACTTC. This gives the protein CASSSGESYEQYF.

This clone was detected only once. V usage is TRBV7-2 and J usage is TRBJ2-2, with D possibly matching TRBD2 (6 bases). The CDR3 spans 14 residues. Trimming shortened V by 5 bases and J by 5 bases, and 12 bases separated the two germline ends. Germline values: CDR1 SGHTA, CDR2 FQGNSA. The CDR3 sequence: CASSPSVGTGELFF. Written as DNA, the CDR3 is TGTGCCAGCAGCCCTAGCGTGGGAACCGGGGAGCTGTTTTTT.

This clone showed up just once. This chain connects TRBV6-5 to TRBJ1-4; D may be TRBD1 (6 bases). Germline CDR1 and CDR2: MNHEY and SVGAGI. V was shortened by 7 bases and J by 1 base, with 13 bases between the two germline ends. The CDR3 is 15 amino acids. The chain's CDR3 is CASKPRTVTNEKLFF. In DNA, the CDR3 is TGTGCCAGCAAACCTAGGACAGTAACTAATGAAAAACTGTTTTTT.

The CDR3 DNA reads TGTGCCAGCAGTTTCCGACAGGGGACTAATGAAAAACTGTTTTTT. Its protein is CASSFRQGTNEKLFF. This chain links TRBV27 with TRBJ1-4; TRBD1 agrees at 8 bases. Germline CDR1 reads MNHEY; CDR2 reads SMNVEV (reference sequence). The V gene end was trimmed by 3 bases and the J gene end by 2 bases; junction bases not matched to a gene: 2. This CDR3 has 15 residues.

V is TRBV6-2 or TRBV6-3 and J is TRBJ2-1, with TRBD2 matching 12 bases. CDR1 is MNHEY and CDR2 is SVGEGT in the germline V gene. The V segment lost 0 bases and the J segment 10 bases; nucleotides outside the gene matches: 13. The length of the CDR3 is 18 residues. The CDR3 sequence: CASSYSSWLAGGPNEQFF. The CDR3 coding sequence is TGTGCCAGCAGTTACTCGAGTTGGCTAGCGGGAGGGCCGAACGAGCAGTTCTTC.

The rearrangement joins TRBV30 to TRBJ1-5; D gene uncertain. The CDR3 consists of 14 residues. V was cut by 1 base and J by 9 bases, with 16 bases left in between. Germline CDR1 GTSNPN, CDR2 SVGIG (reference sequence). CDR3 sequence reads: CAWSGQEGRLPQHF. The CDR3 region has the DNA TGTGCCTGGAGTGGTCAGGAAGGGAGGCTGCCCCAGCATTTT.

Written as DNA, the CDR3 is TGCAGCGAATCCGGGATAGCGGGGGGGTACAATGAGCAGTTCTTC. It is translated as CSESGIAGGYNEQFF. This chain links TRBV29-1 with TRBJ2-1; TRBD2 matches 11 bases. The CDR3 has 15 amino acids. Trimming removed 7 bases from V and 4 bases from J; junction bases left unmatched: 9. Germline assignment: CDR1 SQVTM and CDR2 ANQGSEA.

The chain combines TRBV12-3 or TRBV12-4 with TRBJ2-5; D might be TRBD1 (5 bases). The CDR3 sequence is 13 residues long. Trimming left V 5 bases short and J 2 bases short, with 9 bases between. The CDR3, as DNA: TGTGCCAGCAGTCTGACAGTGCAAGAGACCCAGTACTTC. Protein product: CASSLTVQETQYF.

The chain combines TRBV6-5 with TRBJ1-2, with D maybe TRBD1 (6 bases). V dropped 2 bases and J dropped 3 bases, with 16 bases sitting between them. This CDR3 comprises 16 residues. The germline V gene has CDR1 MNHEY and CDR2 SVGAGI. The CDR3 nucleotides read TGTGCCAGCAGTTACCCGACAGGTCACGGGCACTATGGCTACACCTTC. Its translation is CASSYPTGHGHYGYTF.